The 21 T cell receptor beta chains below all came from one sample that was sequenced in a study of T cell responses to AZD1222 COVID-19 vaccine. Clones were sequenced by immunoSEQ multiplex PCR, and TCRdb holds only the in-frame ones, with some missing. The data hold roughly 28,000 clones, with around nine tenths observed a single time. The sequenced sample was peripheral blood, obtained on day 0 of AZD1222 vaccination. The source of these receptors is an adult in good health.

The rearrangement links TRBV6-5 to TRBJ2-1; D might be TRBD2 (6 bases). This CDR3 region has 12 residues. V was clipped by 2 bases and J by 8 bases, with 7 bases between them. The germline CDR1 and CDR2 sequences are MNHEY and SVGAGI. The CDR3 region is CASSYRRDEQFF. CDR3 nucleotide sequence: TGTGCCAGCAGTTACAGGAGGGATGAGCAGTTCTTC.

CDR3 in amino acids: CASSEGVARQYF. The CDR3 DNA sequence: TGTGCCAGCAGTGAAGGGGTAGCTCGCCAGTACTTC. This chain uses TRBV2 with TRBJ2-5; no clear D. CDR3 length: 12 amino acids. V gave up 1 base and J gave up 10 bases, with 10 bases separating them. Germline V gene lookup returns CDR1 SNHLY and CDR2 FYNNEI.

CDR3 bases: TGTGCCAGCAGTAGTAGCGGGAAGAACACCGGGGAGCTGTTTTTT. Encoded protein: CASSSSGKNTGELFF. The chain joins TRBV6-5 to TRBJ2-2, with TRBD2 matching 8 bases. V shed 5 bases, J shed 1 base, and the junction held 3 bases outside the gene matches. The CDR3 consists of 15 residues. CDR1 MNHEY and CDR2 SVGAGI come from the germline V gene.

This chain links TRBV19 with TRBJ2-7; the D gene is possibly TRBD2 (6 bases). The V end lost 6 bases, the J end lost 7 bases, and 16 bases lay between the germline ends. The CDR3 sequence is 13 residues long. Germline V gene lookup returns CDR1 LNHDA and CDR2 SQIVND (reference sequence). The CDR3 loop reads CASSWEGAGEQYF. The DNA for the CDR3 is TGTGCCAGTAGCTGGGAAGGGGCGGGGGAGCAGTACTTC.

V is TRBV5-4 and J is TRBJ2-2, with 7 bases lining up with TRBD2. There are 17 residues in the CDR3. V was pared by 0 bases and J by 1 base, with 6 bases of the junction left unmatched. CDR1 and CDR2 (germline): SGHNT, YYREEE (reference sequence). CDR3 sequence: CASSLGAGAGNTGELFF. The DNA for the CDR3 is TGTGCCAGCAGCTTGGGTGCGGGAGCCGGGAACACCGGGGAGCTGTTTTTT. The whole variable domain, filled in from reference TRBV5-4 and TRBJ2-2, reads ETGVTQSPTHLIKTRGQQVTLRCSSQSGHNTVSWYQQALGQGPQFIFQYYREEENGRGNFPPRFSGLQFPNYSSELNVNALELDDSALYLCASSLGAGAGNTGELFFGEGSRLTVL.

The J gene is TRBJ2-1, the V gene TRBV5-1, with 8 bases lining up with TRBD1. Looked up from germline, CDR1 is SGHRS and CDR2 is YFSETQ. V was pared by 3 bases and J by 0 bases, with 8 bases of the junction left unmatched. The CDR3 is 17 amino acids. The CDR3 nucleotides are TGCGCCAGCAGCTCCGTTTGGACAGGGAGCTCCTACAATGAGCAGTTCTTC. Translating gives CASSSVWTGSSYNEQFF.

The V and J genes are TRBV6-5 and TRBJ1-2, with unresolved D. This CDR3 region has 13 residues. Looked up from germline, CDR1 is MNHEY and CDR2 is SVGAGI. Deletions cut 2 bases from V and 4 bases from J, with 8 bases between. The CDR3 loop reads CASSYPGTYGYTF. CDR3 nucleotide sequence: TGTGCCAGCAGTTACCCTGGCACCTATGGCTACACCTTC.

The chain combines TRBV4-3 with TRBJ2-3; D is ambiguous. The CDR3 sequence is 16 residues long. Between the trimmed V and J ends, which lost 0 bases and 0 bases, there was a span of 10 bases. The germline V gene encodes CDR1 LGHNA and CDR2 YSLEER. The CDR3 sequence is CASSQDYGYSTDTQYF. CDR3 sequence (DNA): TGCGCCAGCAGCCAAGATTATGGGTACAGCACAGATACGCAGTATTTT.

In DNA, the CDR3 is TGCGCCAGCAGCTTGTTGGGCCAGGGTGGAGAGACCCAGTACTTC. It is translated as CASSLLGQGGETQYF. The V call is TRBV5-1, the J call TRBJ2-5; TRBD1 is a possible D gene (5 bases). The germline V gene encodes CDR1 SGHRS and CDR2 YFSETQ. With 1 base removed from V and 4 bases from J, the gap between germline ends came to 14 bases. The CDR3 is 15 residues long.

The CDR3 DNA sequence: TGTGCCTGGAGCGAAGGGACTAGCGGGGGGATAGATACGCAGTATTTT. Residues: CAWSEGTSGGIDTQYF. The chain recombines TRBV30 with TRBJ2-3; 15 bases align to TRBD2. V lost 3 bases, J lost 5 bases, and 6 bases stayed unmatched. Germline values: CDR1 GTSNPN, CDR2 SVGIG (reference sequence). The CDR3 length is 16 residues.

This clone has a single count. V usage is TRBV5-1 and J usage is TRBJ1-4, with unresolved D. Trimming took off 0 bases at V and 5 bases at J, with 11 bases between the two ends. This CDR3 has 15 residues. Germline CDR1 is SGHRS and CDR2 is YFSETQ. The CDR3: CASSLAQLGNEKLFF. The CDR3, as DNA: TGCGCCAGCAGCTTGGCACAGTTGGGGAATGAAAAACTGTTTTTT.

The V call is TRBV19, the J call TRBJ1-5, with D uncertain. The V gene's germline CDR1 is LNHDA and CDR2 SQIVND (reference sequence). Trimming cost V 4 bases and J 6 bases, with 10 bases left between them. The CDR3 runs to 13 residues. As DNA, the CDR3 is TGTGCCAGTAGTACTGGTTTAGGTCAGCCCCAGCATTTT. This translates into CASSTGLGQPQHF.

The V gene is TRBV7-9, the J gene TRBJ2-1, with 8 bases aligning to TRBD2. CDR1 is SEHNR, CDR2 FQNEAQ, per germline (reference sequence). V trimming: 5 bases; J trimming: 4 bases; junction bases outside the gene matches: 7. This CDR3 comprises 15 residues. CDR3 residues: CASSIIAGTYNEQFF. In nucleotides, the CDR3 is TGTGCCAGCAGCATTATAGCGGGGACATACAATGAGCAGTTCTTC.

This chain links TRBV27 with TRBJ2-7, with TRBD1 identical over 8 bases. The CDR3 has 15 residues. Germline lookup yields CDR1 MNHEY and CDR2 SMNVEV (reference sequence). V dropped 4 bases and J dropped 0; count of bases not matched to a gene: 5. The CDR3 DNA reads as TGTGCCAGCAGTTGGCGACAGGGGCGCTCCTACGAGCAGTACTTC. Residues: CASSWRQGRSYEQYF.

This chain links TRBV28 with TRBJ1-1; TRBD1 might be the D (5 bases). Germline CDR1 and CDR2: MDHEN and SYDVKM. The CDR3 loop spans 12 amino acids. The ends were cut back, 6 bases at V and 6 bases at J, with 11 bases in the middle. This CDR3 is CASSLGGAEAFF. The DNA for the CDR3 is TGTGCCAGCAGCCTGGGGGGGGCTGAAGCTTTCTTT.

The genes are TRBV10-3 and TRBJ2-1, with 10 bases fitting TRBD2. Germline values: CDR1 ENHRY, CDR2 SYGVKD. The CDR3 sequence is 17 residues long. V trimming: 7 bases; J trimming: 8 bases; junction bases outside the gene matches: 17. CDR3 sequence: CAIKGPVAGGSFDEQFF. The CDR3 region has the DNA TGTGCCATCAAGGGCCCGGTAGCGGGAGGAAGTTTCGATGAGCAGTTCTTC.

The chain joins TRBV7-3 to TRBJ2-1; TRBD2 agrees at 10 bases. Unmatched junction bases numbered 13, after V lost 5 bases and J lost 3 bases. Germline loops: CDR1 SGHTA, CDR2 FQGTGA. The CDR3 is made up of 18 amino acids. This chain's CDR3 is CASSNQLAGKSHYNEQFF. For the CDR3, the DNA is TGTGCCAGCAGCAACCAACTAGCGGGAAAGTCCCACTACAATGAGCAGTTCTTC.

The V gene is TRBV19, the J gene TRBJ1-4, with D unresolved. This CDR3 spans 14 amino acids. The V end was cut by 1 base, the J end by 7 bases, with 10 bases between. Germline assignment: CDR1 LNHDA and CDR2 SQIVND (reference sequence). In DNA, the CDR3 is TGTGCCAGTAGTATAGGCAGCAAAATTGAAAAACTGTTTTTT. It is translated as CASSIGSKIEKLFF.

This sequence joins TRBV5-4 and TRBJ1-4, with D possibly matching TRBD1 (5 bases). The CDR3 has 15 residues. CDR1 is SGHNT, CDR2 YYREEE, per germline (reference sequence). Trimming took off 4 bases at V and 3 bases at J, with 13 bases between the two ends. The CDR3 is CASSPRGSANEKLFF. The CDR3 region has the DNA TGTGCCAGCAGCCCACGGGGGTCGGCTAATGAAAAACTGTTTTTT.

CDR3 sequence reads: CASSRDRGNEQYF. The CDR3 nucleotides are TGTGCCAGCAGCCGGGACAGGGGGAACGAGCAGTACTTC. V and J are TRBV5-6 and TRBJ2-7; 11 nucleotides match TRBD1. This CDR3 is built from 13 residues. Germline V gene sequence: CDR1 SGHDT, CDR2 YYEEEE. V was clipped by 4 bases and J by 5 bases; unmatched bases: 2.

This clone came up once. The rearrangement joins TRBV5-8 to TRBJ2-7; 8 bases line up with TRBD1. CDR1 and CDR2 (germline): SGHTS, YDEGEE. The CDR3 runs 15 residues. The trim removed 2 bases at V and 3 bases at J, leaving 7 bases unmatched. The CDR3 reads CASSFVPGQGYEQYF. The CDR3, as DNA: TGTGCCAGCAGCTTCGTTCCTGGACAGGGCTACGAGCAGTACTTC.